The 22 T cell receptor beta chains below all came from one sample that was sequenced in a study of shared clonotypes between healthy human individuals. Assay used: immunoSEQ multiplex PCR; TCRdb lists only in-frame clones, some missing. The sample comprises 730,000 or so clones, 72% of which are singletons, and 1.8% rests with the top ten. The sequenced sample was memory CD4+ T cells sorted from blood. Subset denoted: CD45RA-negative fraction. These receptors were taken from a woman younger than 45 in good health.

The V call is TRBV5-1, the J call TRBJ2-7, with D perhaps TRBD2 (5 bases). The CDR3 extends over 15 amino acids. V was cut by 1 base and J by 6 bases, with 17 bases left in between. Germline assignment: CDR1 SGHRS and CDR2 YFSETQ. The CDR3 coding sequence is TGCGCCAGCAGCTTGAAGGCCCCGGGGAGTGTCGAGCAGTACTTC. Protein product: CASSLKAPGSVEQYF.

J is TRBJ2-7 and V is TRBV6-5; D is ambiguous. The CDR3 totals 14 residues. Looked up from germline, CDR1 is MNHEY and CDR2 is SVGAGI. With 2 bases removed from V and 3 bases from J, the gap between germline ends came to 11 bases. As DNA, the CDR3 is TGTGCCAGCAGTTACGGAGCGAGGAGCTACGAGCAGTACTTC. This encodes CASSYGARSYEQYF.

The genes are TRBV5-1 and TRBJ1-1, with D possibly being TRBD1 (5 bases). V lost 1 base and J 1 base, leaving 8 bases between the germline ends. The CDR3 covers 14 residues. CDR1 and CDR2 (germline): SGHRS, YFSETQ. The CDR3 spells CASSLSTANTEAFF. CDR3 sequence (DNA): TGCGCCAGCAGCTTGTCGACAGCGAACACTGAAGCTTTCTTT.

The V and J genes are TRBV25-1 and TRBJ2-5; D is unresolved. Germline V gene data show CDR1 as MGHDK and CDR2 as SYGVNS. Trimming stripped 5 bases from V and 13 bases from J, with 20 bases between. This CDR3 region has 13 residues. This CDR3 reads CASSPSGDRPSYF. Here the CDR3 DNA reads TGTGCCAGCAGTCCCTCCGGAGATAGGCCCTCGTACTTC.

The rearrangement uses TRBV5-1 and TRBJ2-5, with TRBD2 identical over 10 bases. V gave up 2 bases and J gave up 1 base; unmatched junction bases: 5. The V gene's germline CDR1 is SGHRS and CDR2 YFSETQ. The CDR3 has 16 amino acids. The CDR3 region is CASSLGLAEPQETQYF. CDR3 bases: TGCGCCAGCAGCTTAGGACTAGCGGAGCCCCAAGAGACCCAGTACTTC.

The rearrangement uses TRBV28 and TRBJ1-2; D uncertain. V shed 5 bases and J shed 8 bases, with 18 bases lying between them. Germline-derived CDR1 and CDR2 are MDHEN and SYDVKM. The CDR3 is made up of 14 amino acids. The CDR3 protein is CASSPPSQPKGYTF. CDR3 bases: TGTGCCAGCAGTCCGCCCTCCCAGCCGAAGGGCTACACCTTC.

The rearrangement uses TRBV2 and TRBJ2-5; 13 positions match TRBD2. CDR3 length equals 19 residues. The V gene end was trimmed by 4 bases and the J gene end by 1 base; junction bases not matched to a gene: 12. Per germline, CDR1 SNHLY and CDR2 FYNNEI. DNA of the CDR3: TGTGCCAGCAGTGCGTCGGTGACTAGCGGGAGGCGTTTCCAAGAGACCCAGTACTTC. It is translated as CASSASVTSGRRFQETQYF.

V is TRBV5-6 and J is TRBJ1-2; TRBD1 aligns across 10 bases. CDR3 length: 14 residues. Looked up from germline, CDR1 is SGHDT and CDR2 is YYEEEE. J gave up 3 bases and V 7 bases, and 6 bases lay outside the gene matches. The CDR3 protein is CASAWGTGDYGYTF. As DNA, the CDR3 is TGTGCCAGCGCGTGGGGGACAGGGGACTATGGCTACACCTTC. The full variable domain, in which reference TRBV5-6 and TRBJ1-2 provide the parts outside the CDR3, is DAGVTQSPTHLIKTRGQQVTLRCSPKSGHDTVSWYQQALGQGPQFIFQYYEEEERQRGNFPDRFSGHQFPNYSSELNVNALLLGDSALYLCASAWGTGDYGYTFGSGTRLTVV.

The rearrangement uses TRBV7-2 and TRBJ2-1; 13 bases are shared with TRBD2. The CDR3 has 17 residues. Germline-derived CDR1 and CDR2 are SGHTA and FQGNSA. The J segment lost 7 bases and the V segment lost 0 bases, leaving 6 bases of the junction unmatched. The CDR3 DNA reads TGTGCCAGCAGCTTAGCCCCCCGGACTAGCGGGAGTAATGAGCAGTTCTTC. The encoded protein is CASSLAPRTSGSNEQFF.

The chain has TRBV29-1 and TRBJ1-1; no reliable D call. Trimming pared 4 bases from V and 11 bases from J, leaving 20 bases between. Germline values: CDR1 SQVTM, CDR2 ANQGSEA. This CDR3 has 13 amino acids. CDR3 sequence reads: CSVGAAGSAGAFF. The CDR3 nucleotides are TGCAGCGTTGGAGCGGCCGGGAGCGCCGGGGCTTTCTTT.

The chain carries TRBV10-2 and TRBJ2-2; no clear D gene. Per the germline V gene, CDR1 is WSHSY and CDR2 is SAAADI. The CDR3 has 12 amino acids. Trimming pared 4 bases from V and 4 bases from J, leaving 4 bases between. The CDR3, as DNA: TGCGCCAGCAGTGGAGCCACCGGGGAGCTGTTTTTT. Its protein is CASSGATGELFF.

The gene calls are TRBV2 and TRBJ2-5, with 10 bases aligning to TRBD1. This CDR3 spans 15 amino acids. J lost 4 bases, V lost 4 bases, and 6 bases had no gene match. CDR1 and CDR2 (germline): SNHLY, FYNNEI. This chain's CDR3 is CASSGSTGGVETQYF. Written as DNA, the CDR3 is TGTGCCAGCAGTGGGTCGACAGGGGGCGTAGAGACCCAGTACTTC.

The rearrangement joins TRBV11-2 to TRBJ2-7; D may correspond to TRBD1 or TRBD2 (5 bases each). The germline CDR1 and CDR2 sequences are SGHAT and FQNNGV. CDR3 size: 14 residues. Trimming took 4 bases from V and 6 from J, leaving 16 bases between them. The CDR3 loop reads CASSSGRVGTEQYF. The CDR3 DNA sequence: TGTGCCAGCAGCTCAGGAAGGGTAGGGACCGAGCAGTACTTC.

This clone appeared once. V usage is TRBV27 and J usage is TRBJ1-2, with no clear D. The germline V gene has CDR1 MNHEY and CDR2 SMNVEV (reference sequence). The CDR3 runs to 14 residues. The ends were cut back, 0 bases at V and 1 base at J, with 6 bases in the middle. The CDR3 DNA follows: TGTGCCAGCAGTTTATCGGTCAGTAACTATGGCTACACCTTC. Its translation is CASSLSVSNYGYTF.

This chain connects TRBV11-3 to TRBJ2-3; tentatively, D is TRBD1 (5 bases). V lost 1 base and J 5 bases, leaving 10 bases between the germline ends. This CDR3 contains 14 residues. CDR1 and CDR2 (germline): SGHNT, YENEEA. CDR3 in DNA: TGTGCCAGCAGCTTAGGGGGCCTCTTAGATACGCAGTATTTT. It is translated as CASSLGGLLDTQYF.

The CDR3 sequence: CASSLGGPRMYGYTF. Here the CDR3 DNA reads TGTGCCAGCAGCTTGGGTGGGCCTAGGATGTATGGCTACACCTTC. This rearrangement joins TRBV5-6 to TRBJ1-2; D is undetermined. Germline assignment: CDR1 SGHDT and CDR2 YYEEEE. Trimming removed 0 bases from V and 5 bases from J, with 14 bases in between. The CDR3 contains 15 residues.

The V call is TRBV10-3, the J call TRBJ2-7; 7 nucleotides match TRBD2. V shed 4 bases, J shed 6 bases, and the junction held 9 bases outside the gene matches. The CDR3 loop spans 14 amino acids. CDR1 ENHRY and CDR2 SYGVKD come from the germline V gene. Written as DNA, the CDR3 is TGTGCCATCAGTGCCCCGACTAGCTCGGGCGAGCAGTACTTC. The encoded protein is CAISAPTSSGEQYF.

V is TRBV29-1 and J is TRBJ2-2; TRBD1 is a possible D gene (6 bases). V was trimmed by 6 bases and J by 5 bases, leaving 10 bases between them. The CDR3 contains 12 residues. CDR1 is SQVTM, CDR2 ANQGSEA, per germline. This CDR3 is CSVRQATGELFF. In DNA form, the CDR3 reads TGCAGCGTAAGACAGGCGACCGGGGAGCTGTTTTTT.

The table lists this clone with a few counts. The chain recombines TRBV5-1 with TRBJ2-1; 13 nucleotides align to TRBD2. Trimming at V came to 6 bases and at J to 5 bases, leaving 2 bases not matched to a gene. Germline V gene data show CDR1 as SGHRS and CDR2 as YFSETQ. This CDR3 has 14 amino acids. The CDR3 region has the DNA TGCGCCAGCAAAACTAGCGGGAGGGACAATGAGCAGTTCTTC. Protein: CASKTSGRDNEQFF.

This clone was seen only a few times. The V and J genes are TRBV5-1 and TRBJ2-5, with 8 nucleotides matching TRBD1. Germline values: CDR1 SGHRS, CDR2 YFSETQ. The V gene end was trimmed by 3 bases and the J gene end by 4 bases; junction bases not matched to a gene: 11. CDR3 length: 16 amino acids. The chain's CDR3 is CASSYGQGRTLETQYF. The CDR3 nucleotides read TGCGCCAGCAGCTACGGACAGGGCCGCACTCTAGAGACCCAGTACTTC.

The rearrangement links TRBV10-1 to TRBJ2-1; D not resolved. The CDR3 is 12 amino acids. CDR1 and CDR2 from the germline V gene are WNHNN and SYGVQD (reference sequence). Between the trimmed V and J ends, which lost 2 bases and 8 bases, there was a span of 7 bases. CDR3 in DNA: TGCGCCAGCAGTGAGCCAGGCCATGAGCAGTTCTTC. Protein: CASSEPGHEQFF.

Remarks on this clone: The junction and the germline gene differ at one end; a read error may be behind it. CDR3 protein: CASSPPGTGESHPHF. The CDR3 bases are TGTGCCAGCTCACCACCCGGGACAGGGGAATCGCATCCCCACTTC. The chain joins TRBV18 to TRBJ2-5; the match to TRBD1 covers 10 bases. There are 15 residues in the CDR3. Germline lookup yields CDR1 KGHSH and CDR2 LQKENI.